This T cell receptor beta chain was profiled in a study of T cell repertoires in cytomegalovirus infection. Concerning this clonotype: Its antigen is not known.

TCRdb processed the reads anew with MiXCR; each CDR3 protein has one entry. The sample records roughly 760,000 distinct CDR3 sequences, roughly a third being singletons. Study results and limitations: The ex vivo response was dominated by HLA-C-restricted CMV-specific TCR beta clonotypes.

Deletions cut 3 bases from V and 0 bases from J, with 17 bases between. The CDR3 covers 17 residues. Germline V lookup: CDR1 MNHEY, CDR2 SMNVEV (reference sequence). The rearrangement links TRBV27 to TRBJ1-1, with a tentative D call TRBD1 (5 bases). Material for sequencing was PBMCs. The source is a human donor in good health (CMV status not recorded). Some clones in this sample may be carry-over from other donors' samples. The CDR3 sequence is CASSLGLNRLLNTEAFF. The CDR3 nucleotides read TGTGCCAGCAGTTTGGGGTTAAACAGGCTGCTGAACACTGAAGCTTTCTTT.